This TCR beta chain comes out of a study of T cells after yellow fever vaccination. At the level of the study: Fractions of limited cellularity were prepared by means of SMART-Seq v4 Ultra Low Input.

TCRdb re-derived calls from the 5' RACE reads in MiXCR, one entry per CDR3 protein. The sample consists of about 320,000 distinct CDR3 sequences, around 12% of them appearing once. Germline CDR1 reads KGHSH; CDR2 reads LQKENI. V gave up 3 bases and J gave up 7 bases, with 10 bases separating them. This CDR3 region has 13 residues. About this clonotype itself: What it recognizes is unknown.

Study-level results: The appearance of a small share of clonotypes in both CD4 and CD8 compartments was observed. Any FACS-sorted repertoire could hold abundant clonotypes that contaminate it from the bulk population. In post-booster samples, most primary-vaccination clones reappeared (just under 98% CD4, approximately 91% CD8).

This clonotype was sampled from a man younger than 35 who received the YFV17D yellow fever vaccine. The sample was CD4+ T cells sorted from PBMCs, taken 15 days after the yellow fever booster vaccination. The rearrangement links TRBV18 to TRBJ1-5; possibly TRBD1 for D (5 bases). CDR3 loop: CASSPGTDQPQHF. CDR3 coding DNA: TGTGCCAGCTCACCCGGGACGGACCAGCCCCAGCATTTT.